Listed here are 13 T cell receptor beta chains from one sample, sequenced in a study of human T cells and chemical hapten exposure. The time point: pre-sensitization, week 0. Specified treatment: therapeutic diphenylcyclopropenone sensitization with weekly scalp DPC. One entry per CDR3 protein results from TCRdb running MiXCR on the RACE reads. The repertoire holds under 90,000 distinct CDR3 sequences, with 8% to 10% as singletons. The sequenced sample was whole blood, obtained in connection with sensitization to the hapten diphenylcyclopropenone (DPC). Source of these receptors: a woman aged 40 to 50 with alopecia areata. Some clones in this sample may be carry-over from other donors' samples.

This clonotype was detected many times. The J gene is TRBJ2-3, the V gene TRBV12-3 or TRBV12-4; weak D call: TRBD2 (5 bases). This CDR3 spans 14 amino acids. Trimming cost V 6 bases and J 2 bases, with 12 bases left between them. CDR3 DNA sequence: TGTGCCAGCAGCCCCGCGCGGGCCACAGATACGCAGTATTTT. It translates to CASSPARATDTQYF.

This clonotype has ten or more counts. The chain recombines TRBV2 with TRBJ1-5; D is perhaps TRBD1 (5 bases). The CDR3 is 12 residues long. Germline V gene sequence: CDR1 SNHLY, CDR2 FYNNEI. The V end lost 6 bases, the J end lost 4 bases, and 7 bases lay between the germline ends. Here the CDR3 reads CASRGDNQPQHF. The CDR3, as DNA: TGTGCCAGCAGAGGGGATAATCAGCCCCAGCATTTT.

This clonotype appeared many times. At one end the junction does not follow the germline gene, possibly because of a read error. The rearrangement uses TRBV7-2 and TRBJ2-3, with a possible D match to TRBD2 (5 bases). The germline V gene encodes CDR1 SGHTA and CDR2 FQGNSA. The CDR3 consists of 16 residues. This chain's CDR3 is CASSLLPSSSTDTQYF. The CDR3 DNA reads TGTGCCAGCAGCTTACTCCCTTCATCTAGCACTGATACGCAGTATTTT. The whole variable domain, remainder taken from reference TRBV7-2 and TRBJ2-3, is GAGVSQSPSNKVTEKGKDVELRCDPISGHTALYWYRQSLGQGLEFLIYFQGNSAPDKSGLPSDRFSAERTGGSVSTLTIQRTQQEDSAVYLCASSLLPSSSTDTQYFGPGTRLTVL.

In its sample, this clonotype was seen many times. This sequence joins TRBV7-9 and TRBJ2-1; D not resolved. V lost 5 bases, J lost 8 bases, and 10 bases lay in between. CDR3 length: 12 residues. Germline V gene sequence: CDR1 SEHNR, CDR2 FQNEAQ (reference sequence). The CDR3 nucleotides read TGTGCCAGCAGCCCCTCCGGGTATGAGCAGTTCTTC. It encodes CASSPSGYEQFF.

At least ten counts were recorded for this clonotype. The chain uses TRBV10-3 and TRBJ2-7; 7 bases match TRBD2. Trimming removed 5 bases from V and 7 bases from J; junction bases left unmatched: 11. This CDR3 region has 14 residues. CDR1 ENHRY and CDR2 SYGVKD come from the germline V gene. CDR3 sequence reads: CAISLLASVGEQYF. The CDR3 nucleotides are TGTGCCATCAGTTTACTAGCGTCGGTGGGGGAGCAGTACTTC.

CDR3 coding DNA: TGTGCCAGCAGTCCATCAAATAGGGGCGGCACAGATACGCAGTATTTT. As protein: CASSPSNRGGTDTQYF. The chain combines TRBV12-3 or TRBV12-4 with TRBJ2-3, with D possibly matching TRBD1 (5 bases). This CDR3 is 16 amino acids long. The V and J ends lost 5 bases and 1 base respectively, with 16 bases between them.

This clonotype was seen at least ten times. The chain recombines TRBV7-9 with TRBJ2-2, with D hard to call. From germline, CDR1 is SEHNR and CDR2 FQNEAQ (reference sequence). The V end lost 11 bases, the J end lost 8 bases, and 9 bases lay between the germline ends. The CDR3 sequence is 10 residues long. The CDR3 DNA reads as TGTGCCGCCGAGGTGGGGGAGCTGTTTTTT. Protein sequence: CAAEVGELFF.

The CDR3 DNA reads as TGTGCCAGCAGGAGGACAGCATACTCTAACTATGGCTACACCTTC. Protein sequence: CASRRTAYSNYGYTF. This chain links TRBV12-3 or TRBV12-4 with TRBJ1-2; TRBD1 is a possible D gene (6 bases). There are 15 residues in the CDR3. Trimming cost V 6 bases and J 0 bases, with 14 bases left between them.

In its sample, this clonotype was seen many times. The chain couples TRBV29-1 to TRBJ2-1; the match to TRBD1 covers 10 bases. There are 14 residues in the CDR3. The trim removed 5 bases at V and 6 bases at J, leaving 7 bases unmatched. In germline, CDR1 is SQVTM, CDR2 ANQGSEA. As DNA, the CDR3 is TGCAGCGTTCCTATTGGACAGGGGGGCAATGAGCAGTTCTTC. This gives the protein CSVPIGQGGNEQFF.

This clonotype was seen at least ten times. This chain uses TRBV12-3 or TRBV12-4 with TRBJ2-6; 9 bases match TRBD1. The CDR3 is 18 residues long. The junction had 10 bases not matched to a gene; V was cut back by 5 bases and J by 2 bases. This CDR3 reads CASSESGTGTAGANVLTF. Written as DNA, the CDR3 is TGTGCCAGCAGTGAATCCGGGACAGGGACAGCTGGGGCCAACGTCCTGACTTTC.

The CDR3 coding sequence is TGTGCCATCCTGCGACAGGCCGTTCCCTACAATGAGCAGTTCTTC. Amino acid sequence: CAILRQAVPYNEQFF. The rearrangement joins TRBV6-4 to TRBJ2-1; D perhaps matches TRBD1 (6 bases). Trimming removed 10 bases from V and 2 bases from J, with 18 bases in between. The CDR3 extends over 15 amino acids. The germline V gene encodes CDR1 MRHNA and CDR2 SNTAGT.

Many counts were recorded for this clonotype. The chain employs TRBV11-2 and TRBJ1-1, with 9 bases matching TRBD1. CDR3 size: 15 residues. The germline CDR1 and CDR2 sequences are SGHAT and FQNNGV. The junction had 5 bases not matched to a gene; V was cut back by 5 bases and J by 1 base. For the CDR3, the DNA is TGTGCCAGCAGCAAGGGGGACAGGGCGAACACTGAAGCTTTCTTT. Translating gives CASSKGDRANTEAFF.

J is TRBJ1-4 and V is TRBV14, with 9 bases aligning to TRBD1. V shed 6 bases and J 8 bases; nucleotides not matched to a gene: 7. This CDR3 region has 14 residues. Germline CDR1 and CDR2: SGHDN and FVKESK. CDR3 DNA: TGTGCCAGCAGTTCGCCGGGACAGGGAGAAAAACTGTTTTTT. Protein sequence: CASSSPGQGEKLFF. Supplemented by reference TRBV14 and TRBJ1-4, the full variable domain reads EAGVTQFPSHSVIEKGQTVTLRCDPISGHDNLYWYRRVMGKEIKFLLHFVKESKQDESGMPNNRFLAERTGGTYSTLKVQPAELEDSGVYFCASSSPGQGEKLFFGSGTQLSVL.